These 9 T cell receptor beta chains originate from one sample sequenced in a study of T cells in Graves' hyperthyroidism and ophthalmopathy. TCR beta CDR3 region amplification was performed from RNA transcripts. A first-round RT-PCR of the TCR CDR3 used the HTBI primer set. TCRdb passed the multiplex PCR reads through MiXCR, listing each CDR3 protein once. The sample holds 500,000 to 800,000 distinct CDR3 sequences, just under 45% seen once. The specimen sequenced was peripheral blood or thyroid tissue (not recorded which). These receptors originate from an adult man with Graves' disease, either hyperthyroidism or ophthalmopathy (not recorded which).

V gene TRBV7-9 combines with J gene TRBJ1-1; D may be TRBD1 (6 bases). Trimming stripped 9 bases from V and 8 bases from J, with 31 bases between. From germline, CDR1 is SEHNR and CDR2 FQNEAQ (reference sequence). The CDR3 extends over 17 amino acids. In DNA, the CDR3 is TGTGCCAGTAGTATGCCGGTGGGAGTCGGGGGCGCGGTCGAAGCTTTCTTT. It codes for CASSMPVGVGGAVEAFF.

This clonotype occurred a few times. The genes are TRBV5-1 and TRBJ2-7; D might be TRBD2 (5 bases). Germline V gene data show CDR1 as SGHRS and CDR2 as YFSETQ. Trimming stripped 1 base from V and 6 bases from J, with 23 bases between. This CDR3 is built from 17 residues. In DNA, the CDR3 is TGCGCCAGCAGCTTGCTCCGAGGGCCCTCCACAAGCTCCGAGCAGTACTTC. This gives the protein CASSLLRGPSTSSEQYF.

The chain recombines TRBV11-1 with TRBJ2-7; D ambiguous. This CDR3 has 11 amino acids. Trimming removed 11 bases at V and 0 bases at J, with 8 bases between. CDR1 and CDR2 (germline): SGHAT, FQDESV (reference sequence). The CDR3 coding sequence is TGTGCCGTGGCTTACTCCTACGAGCAGTACTTC. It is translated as CAVAYSYEQYF.

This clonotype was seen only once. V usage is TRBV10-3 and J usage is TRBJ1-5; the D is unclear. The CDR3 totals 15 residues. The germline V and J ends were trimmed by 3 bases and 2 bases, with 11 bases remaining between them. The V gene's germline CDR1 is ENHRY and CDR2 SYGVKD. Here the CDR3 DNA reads TGTGCCATCAGTGACTGGGAGTTAGGCAATCAGCCCCAGCATTTT. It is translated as CAISDWELGNQPQHF.

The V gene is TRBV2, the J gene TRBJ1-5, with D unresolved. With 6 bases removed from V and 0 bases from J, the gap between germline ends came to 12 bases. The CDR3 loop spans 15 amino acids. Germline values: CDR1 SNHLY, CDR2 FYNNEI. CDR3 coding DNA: TGTGCCAGCAGCTCCGGGAGGGATAGCAATCAGCCCCAGCATTTT. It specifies CASSSGRDSNQPQHF.

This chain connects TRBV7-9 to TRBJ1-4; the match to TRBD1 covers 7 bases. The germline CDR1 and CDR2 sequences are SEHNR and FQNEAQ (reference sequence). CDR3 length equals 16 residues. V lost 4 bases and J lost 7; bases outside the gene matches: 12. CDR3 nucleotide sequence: TGTGCCAGCAGCTCCAGGGGGGCCTTGTTCAGTGAAAAACTGTTTTTT. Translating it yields CASSSRGALFSEKLFF.

This chain's CDR3 is CASSIGTGGVTYGYTF. For the CDR3, the DNA is TGTGCCAGTAGTATTGGTACTGGGGGCGTCACCTATGGCTACACCTTC. The chain is built from TRBV19 and TRBJ1-2, with TRBD1 as a possible D gene (6 bases). Deletions cut 3 bases from V and 4 bases from J, with 18 bases between. The germline V gene encodes CDR1 LNHDA and CDR2 SQIVND (reference sequence). The CDR3 has 16 residues.

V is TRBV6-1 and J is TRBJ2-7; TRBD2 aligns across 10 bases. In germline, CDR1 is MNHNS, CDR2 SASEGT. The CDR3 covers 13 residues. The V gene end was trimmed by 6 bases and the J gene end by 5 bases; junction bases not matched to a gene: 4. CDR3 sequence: CASRLAGANEQYF. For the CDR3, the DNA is TGTGCCAGCAGGCTAGCGGGGGCCAACGAGCAGTACTTC.

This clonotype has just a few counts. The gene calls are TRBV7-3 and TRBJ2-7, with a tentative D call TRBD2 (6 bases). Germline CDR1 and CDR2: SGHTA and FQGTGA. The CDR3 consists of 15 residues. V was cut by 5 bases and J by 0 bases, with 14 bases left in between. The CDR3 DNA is TGTGCCAGCAGCCCGGGGGTCGGTCCCTCCTACGAGCAGTACTTC. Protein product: CASSPGVGPSYEQYF.